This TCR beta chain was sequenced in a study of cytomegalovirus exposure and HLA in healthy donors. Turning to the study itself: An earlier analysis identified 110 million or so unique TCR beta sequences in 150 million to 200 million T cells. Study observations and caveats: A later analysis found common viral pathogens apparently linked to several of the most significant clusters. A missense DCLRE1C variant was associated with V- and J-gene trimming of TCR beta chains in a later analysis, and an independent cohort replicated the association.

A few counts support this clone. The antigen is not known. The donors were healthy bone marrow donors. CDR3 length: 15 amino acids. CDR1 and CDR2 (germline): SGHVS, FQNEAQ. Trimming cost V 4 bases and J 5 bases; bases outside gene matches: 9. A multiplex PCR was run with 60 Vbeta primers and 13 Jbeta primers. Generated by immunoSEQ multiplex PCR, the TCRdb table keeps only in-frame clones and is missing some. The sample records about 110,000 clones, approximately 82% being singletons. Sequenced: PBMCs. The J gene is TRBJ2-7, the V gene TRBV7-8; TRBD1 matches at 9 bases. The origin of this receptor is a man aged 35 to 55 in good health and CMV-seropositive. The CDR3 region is CASSSPGQGSHEQYF. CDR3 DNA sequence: TGTGCCAGCAGCTCCCCGGGACAGGGATCCCACGAGCAGTACTTC. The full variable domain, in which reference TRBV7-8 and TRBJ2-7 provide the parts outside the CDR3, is GAGVSQSPRYKVAKRGQDVALRCDPISGHVSLFWYQQALGQGPEFLTYFQNEAQLDKSGLPSDRFFAERPEGSVSTLKIQRTQQEDSAVYLCASSSPGQGSHEQYFGPGTRLTVT.